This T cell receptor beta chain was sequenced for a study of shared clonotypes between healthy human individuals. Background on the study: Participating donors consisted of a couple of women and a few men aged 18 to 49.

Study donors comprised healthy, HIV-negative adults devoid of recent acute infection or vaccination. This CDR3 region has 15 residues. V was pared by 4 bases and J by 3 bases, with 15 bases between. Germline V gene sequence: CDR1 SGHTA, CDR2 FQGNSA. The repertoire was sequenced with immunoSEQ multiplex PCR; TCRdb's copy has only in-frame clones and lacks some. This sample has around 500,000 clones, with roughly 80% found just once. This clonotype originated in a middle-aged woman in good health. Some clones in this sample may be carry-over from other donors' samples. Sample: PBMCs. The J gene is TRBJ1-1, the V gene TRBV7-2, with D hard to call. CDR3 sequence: CASSSRPLPDTEAFF. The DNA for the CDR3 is TGTGCCAGCAGCTCCAGGCCCCTTCCGGACACTGAAGCTTTCTTT.